The clone carrying this TCR beta chain was recorded only once. Its target is not known. Assay: immunoSEQ multiplex PCR; the TCRdb copy retains only in-frame clones and omits some. The table has 65,000 to 85,000 clones, roughly 84% seen once. This sample stems from a study of graft-versus-host responses after intestinal transplantation. Trimming pared 4 bases from V and 2 bases from J, leaving 17 bases between. The CDR3 totals 16 residues. The germline V gene encodes CDR1 SGDLS and CDR2 YYNGEE. Specimen: unstimulated CD8+ T cells sorted from spleen or lymph node cells, collected before transplant. This chain uses TRBV9 with TRBJ2-3; D is unclear. The origin of this receptor is a human donor who was the organ donor for an intestinal transplant. CDR3 coding DNA: TGTGCCAGCAGCCCCCGCCCTTTGGTGACCACAGATACGCAGTATTTT. It specifies CASSPRPLVTTDTQYF.